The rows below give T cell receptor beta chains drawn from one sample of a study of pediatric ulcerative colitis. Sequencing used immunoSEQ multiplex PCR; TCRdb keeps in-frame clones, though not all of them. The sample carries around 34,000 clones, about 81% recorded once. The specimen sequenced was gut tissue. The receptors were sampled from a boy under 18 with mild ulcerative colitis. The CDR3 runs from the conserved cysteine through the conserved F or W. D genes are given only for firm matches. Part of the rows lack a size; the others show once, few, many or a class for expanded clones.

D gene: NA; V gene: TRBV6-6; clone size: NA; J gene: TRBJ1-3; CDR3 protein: CASSLLDPGNTIYF
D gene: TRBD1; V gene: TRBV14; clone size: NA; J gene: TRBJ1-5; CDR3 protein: CASSHRPGQGYDQPQHF
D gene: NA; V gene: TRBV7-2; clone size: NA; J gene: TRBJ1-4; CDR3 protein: CASSLRGFTFNEKLFF
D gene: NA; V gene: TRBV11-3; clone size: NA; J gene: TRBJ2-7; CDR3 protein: CASRDRNSYEQYF
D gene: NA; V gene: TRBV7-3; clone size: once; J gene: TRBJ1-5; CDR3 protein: CASSQTKNVRTLNYQPQHF
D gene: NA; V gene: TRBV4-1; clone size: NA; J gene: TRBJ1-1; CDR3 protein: CASSRSVGGGTEAFF
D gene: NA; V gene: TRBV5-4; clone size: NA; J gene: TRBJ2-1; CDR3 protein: CASSVRSRRPSNNEQFF
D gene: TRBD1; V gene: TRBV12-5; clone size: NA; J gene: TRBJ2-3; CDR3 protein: CASGLTGADTQYF
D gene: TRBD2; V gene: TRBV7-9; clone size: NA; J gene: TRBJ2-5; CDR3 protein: CASSTKAGLAGFSETQYF
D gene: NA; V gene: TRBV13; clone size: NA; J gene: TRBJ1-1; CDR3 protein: CASSLSTNTEAFF
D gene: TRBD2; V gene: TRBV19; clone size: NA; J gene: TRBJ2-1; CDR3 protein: CASRREGRLLYNEQFF
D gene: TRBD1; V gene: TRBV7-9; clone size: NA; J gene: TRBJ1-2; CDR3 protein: CASSLGQGLNYGYTF
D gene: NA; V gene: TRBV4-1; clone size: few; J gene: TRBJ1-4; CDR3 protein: CASSNFIPTGTFFRKLFF
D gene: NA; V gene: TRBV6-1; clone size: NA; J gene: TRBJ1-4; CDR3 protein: CASSDRGGTNEKLFF
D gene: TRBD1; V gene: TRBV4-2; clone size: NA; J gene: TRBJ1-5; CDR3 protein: CASSQGPRGQRNQPQHF
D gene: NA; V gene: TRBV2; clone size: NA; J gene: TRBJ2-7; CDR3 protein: CASSEAGVTLYEQYF
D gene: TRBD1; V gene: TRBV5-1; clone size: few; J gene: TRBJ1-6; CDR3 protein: CASSGVTGESPLHF
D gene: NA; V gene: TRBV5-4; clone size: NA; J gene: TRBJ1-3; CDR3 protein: CASSYLSTIYF